This T cell receptor beta chain was identified during a study of T cell responses to AZD1222 COVID-19 vaccine. Profiling relied on immunoSEQ multiplex PCR, and the TCRdb table lists in-frame clones only, not all of them. The sample holds about 40,000 clones, around 90% seen once. The specimen comprised peripheral blood, sampled 28 days after the second dose of the MenACWY control vaccine. This sequence originates from an adult who received the MenACWY meningococcal vaccine as a control.

Here the CDR3 DNA reads TGTGCCAGCAGCATCCCACGGGACATTACCTACGAGCAGTACTTC. Translation: CASSIPRDITYEQYF. The V and J genes are TRBV28 and TRBJ2-7; tentative D call: TRBD1 (6 bases). Looked up from germline, CDR1 is MDHEN and CDR2 is SYDVKM. The CDR3 is 15 amino acids. Trimming removed 6 bases at V and 2 bases at J, with 17 bases between. The variable domain in full, with the rest retrieved from reference TRBV28 and TRBJ2-7, is DVKVTQSSRYLVKRTGEKVFLECVQDMDHENMFWYRQDPGLGLRLIYFSYDVKMKEKGDIPEGYSVSREKKERFSLILESASTNQTSMYLCASSIPRDITYEQYFGPGTRLTVT.